This T cell receptor beta chain was sequenced in a study of blood T cell repertoires in COVID-19. The wider study: Samples came from the United States, Italy and Spain, spanning acute and convalescent COVID-19. The cDNA or gDNA used as material had been derived from T cells, B-cell-depleted T cells, or PBMCs.

V lost 7 bases and J lost 2, with 9 bases in between. The CDR3 loop spans 12 amino acids. The germline V gene has CDR1 MNHEY and CDR2 SVGAGI. In the authors' workflow: How many nucleated cells were present was estimated from reference gene primer amplification. TCRdb keeps only in-frame clones here, not all; method: immunoSEQ multiplex PCR. That table is the source of V, J and clone size, and D and trimming were worked out from the DNA. The sample contains 35,000 to 45,000 clones, roughly 80% of which appear only once. The chain couples TRBV6-5 to TRBJ2-7, with D maybe TRBD1 (6 bases). The origin of this receptor is a human donor in a cohort sampled during active COVID-19. Sequenced material: peripheral blood. The CDR3 loop is CASKGVTYEQYF. CDR3 coding DNA: TGTGCCAGCAAGGGGGTCACCTACGAGCAGTACTTC.